This is a list of T cell receptor beta chains from one sample in a study of post-analysis software for immune sequencing data. One entry per CDR3 protein results from TCRdb running MiXCR on the PCR reads. The sample has hundreds of thousands of distinct CDR3 sequences; about 27% are singletons. The sample taken for sequencing was blood. These receptor sequences come from a girl aged 10-17 years with multiple sclerosis. Both conserved end residues are trimmed from each CDR3.

V gene: TRBV7-9; J gene: TRBJ2-1; CDR3 protein: ASSVTSGRPMDHEQF
V gene: TRBV20-1; J gene: TRBJ2-1; CDR3 protein: SASRPVSSYNEQF
V gene: TRBV6-5; J gene: TRBJ2-7; CDR3 protein: ASSSGQGYSYEQY
V gene: TRBV2; J gene: TRBJ1-2; CDR3 protein: ASRKNTRTLDGYT
V gene: TRBV7-2; J gene: TRBJ2-1; CDR3 protein: ASSLGSDPYNEQF
V gene: TRBV7-2; J gene: TRBJ2-3; CDR3 protein: ASSLAPAGASTDTQY
V gene: TRBV29-1; J gene: TRBJ2-1; CDR3 protein: SVEDRGSGQFRLIEQF
V gene: TRBV27; J gene: TRBJ2-1; CDR3 protein: ASSSVRAGGYNEQF
V gene: TRBV2; J gene: TRBJ2-5; CDR3 protein: ASSERVWGRQETQY
V gene: TRBV27; J gene: TRBJ1-2; CDR3 protein: ASRGQGSYGYT
V gene: TRBV7-9; J gene: TRBJ2-5; CDR3 protein: ASSPIGSSQETQY
V gene: TRBV12-3/TRBV12-4; J gene: TRBJ1-2; CDR3 protein: ASSPLRGANYGYT
V gene: TRBV4-1; J gene: TRBJ2-3; CDR3 protein: ASSQDPQGWDTQY
V gene: TRBV20-1; J gene: TRBJ2-3; CDR3 protein: SARVGGPVLIVWATSTDTQY
V gene: TRBV5-1; J gene: TRBJ2-5; CDR3 protein: ASSFKPGEGETQY
V gene: TRBV20-1; J gene: TRBJ2-5; CDR3 protein: SAARLAVQQETQY
V gene: TRBV20-1; J gene: TRBJ2-7; CDR3 protein: SARDHHYEQY
V gene: TRBV9; J gene: TRBJ1-1; CDR3 protein: ASSTKRGKNTEAF
V gene: TRBV6-5; J gene: TRBJ1-6; CDR3 protein: ASSRAGTGGNSPLH
V gene: TRBV7-2; J gene: TRBJ1-4; CDR3 protein: ASSFRPPGGEKLF
V gene: TRBV7-9; J gene: TRBJ2-3; CDR3 protein: ASRPGSTDTQY
V gene: TRBV7-8; J gene: TRBJ2-6; CDR3 protein: ASSRFAGANVLT
V gene: TRBV10-3; J gene: TRBJ2-1; CDR3 protein: AISESLASYNEQF
V gene: TRBV10-3; J gene: TRBJ2-4; CDR3 protein: AISGPGGAAKNIQY
V gene: TRBV14; J gene: TRBJ1-2; CDR3 protein: ASSQLSGTTANYGYT
V gene: TRBV9; J gene: TRBJ1-6; CDR3 protein: ASSGVGSPLH
V gene: TRBV2; J gene: TRBJ2-1; CDR3 protein: ASSVRVQSETQF
V gene: TRBV11-2; J gene: TRBJ1-2; CDR3 protein: ASSIGAVSGYT
V gene: TRBV20-1; J gene: TRBJ2-1; CDR3 protein: SASGTSASYNEQF
V gene: TRBV5-1; J gene: TRBJ1-1; CDR3 protein: ASSLVGGRSNTEAF
V gene: TRBV7-9; J gene: TRBJ2-6; CDR3 protein: ASSLSRDTKGVLT
V gene: TRBV5-6; J gene: TRBJ2-5; CDR3 protein: ASSLTGRETQY
V gene: TRBV9; J gene: TRBJ2-7; CDR3 protein: ASSVGAGGAYEQY
V gene: TRBV7-9; J gene: TRBJ1-6; CDR3 protein: ASTETAGGSPPH
V gene: TRBV5-1; J gene: TRBJ2-7; CDR3 protein: ASSWNRDRGGEQY
V gene: TRBV29-1; J gene: TRBJ1-1; CDR3 protein: SVVRGFRRNTEAF
V gene: TRBV7-9; J gene: TRBJ1-2; CDR3 protein: ASSLYSGSGSNYGYT
V gene: TRBV20-1; J gene: TRBJ1-5; CDR3 protein: SASVSGQTRNNQPQH
V gene: TRBV2; J gene: TRBJ1-2; CDR3 protein: ASSEVAGANGGYT
V gene: TRBV6-2/TRBV6-3; J gene: TRBJ2-1; CDR3 protein: ASSYELAGGRRLEQF
V gene: TRBV12-5; J gene: TRBJ2-3; CDR3 protein: ASALTSGSLRDTQY
V gene: TRBV4-3; J gene: TRBJ2-1; CDR3 protein: ASSQVERDSNEQF
V gene: TRBV5-5; J gene: TRBJ2-1; CDR3 protein: ASSLEGTGGYEQF
V gene: TRBV28; J gene: TRBJ2-4; CDR3 protein: ASSPNRPALAKNIQY
V gene: TRBV5-1; J gene: TRBJ2-3; CDR3 protein: TSSSGLAGGTSTDTQY